One and the same sample provided the 17 T cell receptor beta chains below, sequenced in a study of vaccination and CD4 T cells after COVID-19. Cultured CD4+ T cell DNA was sequenced using the Oncomine TCR Beta short-read assay. In TCRdb, the PCR reads were re-called with MiXCR into one record per CDR3 protein. The data contain about 14,000 distinct CDR3 sequences, 25% to 30% of them seen just once; the ten biggest clones take up 6.5% to 8.5%. Their specific antigens are unknown. As for treatment: approximately nine-day PBMC culture with coronavirus spike peptide pools or control peptides (ViraFEST assay). The sequencing sample was made of CD4+ T cells from blood, cultured in vitro. These receptor sequences come from a human donor who had recovered from COVID-19.

The chain employs TRBV5-5 and TRBJ2-3; no reliable D call. This CDR3 has 14 residues. Germline V gives CDR1 SGHKS, CDR2 YYEKEE (reference sequence). V was clipped by 4 bases and J by 0 bases, with 9 bases between them. The DNA for the CDR3 is TGTGCCAGCAGCCCCCTTGGTAGCACAGATACGCAGTATTTT. Its translation: CASSPLGSTDTQYF.

This clonotype was detected only a few times. The rearrangement links TRBV18 to TRBJ1-2; maybe TRBD1 (6 bases). The CDR3 loop spans 13 amino acids. Looked up from germline, CDR1 is KGHSH and CDR2 is LQKENI. V was shortened by 6 bases and J by 5 bases, with 13 bases between the two germline ends. The CDR3 nucleotides read TGTGCCAGCTCCGCCGGGGGCGTGTATGGCTACACCTTC. Its translation is CASSAGGVYGYTF.

This chain uses TRBV5-1 with TRBJ1-1, with a tentative D call TRBD1 (5 bases). Germline assignment: CDR1 SGHRS and CDR2 YFSETQ. V dropped 4 bases and J dropped 1 base, with 11 bases sitting between them. This CDR3 has 14 residues. The CDR3 DNA reads TGCGCCAGCAGCGGGATAACAGGGAACACTGAAGCTTTCTTT. It codes for CASSGITGNTEAFF.

The chain combines TRBV20-1 with TRBJ1-6, with TRBD1 as a possible D gene (6 bases). Germline CDR1 reads DFQATT; CDR2 reads SNEGSKA (reference sequence). This CDR3 spans 13 amino acids. V lost 3 bases and J 14 bases, leaving 17 bases between the germline ends. This CDR3 is CSARGTNGGALHF. CDR3 DNA: TGCAGTGCTAGGGGGACAAATGGGGGGGCCCTCCACTTT.

The chain employs TRBV20-1 and TRBJ2-1; 11 bases match TRBD1. The CDR3 consists of 15 residues. Trimming removed 3 bases from V and 8 bases from J; junction bases left unmatched: 9. Germline lookup yields CDR1 DFQATT and CDR2 SNEGSKA (reference sequence). CDR3 region: CSASDGTGGLYEQFF. DNA for the CDR3: TGCAGTGCTAGCGACGGGACAGGGGGATTGTATGAGCAGTTCTTC.

The CDR3 spells CASSGNLAVKETQYF. In DNA form, the CDR3 reads TGCGCCAGCAGCGGGAATCTAGCGGTTAAAGAGACCCAGTACTTC. The gene calls are TRBV5-1 and TRBJ2-5; 7 bases align to TRBD2. V shed 4 bases and J 3 bases; nucleotides not matched to a gene: 9. Germline V lookup: CDR1 SGHRS, CDR2 YFSETQ. The CDR3 consists of 15 residues.

The chain has TRBV6-5 and TRBJ1-6; the match to TRBD1 covers 8 bases. The trim removed 4 bases at V and 9 bases at J, leaving 8 bases unmatched. The germline gives CDR1 MNHEY, CDR2 SVGAGI. This CDR3 spans 15 amino acids. CDR3 coding DNA: TGTGCCAGCAGTTTCGGACAGGGAGTAGGTTCACCCCTCCACTTT. Protein sequence: CASSFGQGVGSPLHF.

The V and J genes are TRBV20-1 and TRBJ1-2; 9 nucleotides align to TRBD1. The germline gives CDR1 DFQATT, CDR2 SNEGSKA (reference sequence). V lost 1 base, J lost 6 bases, and 6 bases stayed unmatched. The CDR3 has 14 residues. The CDR3 reads CSARVTGGNHGYTF. The CDR3 DNA is TGCAGTGCTAGAGTAACAGGGGGCAACCATGGCTACACCTTC.

The rearrangement uses TRBV12-3 or TRBV12-4 and TRBJ1-5; D is perhaps TRBD1 (6 bases). With 2 bases removed from V and 1 base from J, the gap between germline ends came to 9 bases. The CDR3 is made up of 15 amino acids. CDR3 DNA: TGTGCCAGCAGTTTATTGGGGACAAGCAATCAGCCCCAGCATTTT. Its protein product is CASSLLGTSNQPQHF.

This chain connects TRBV19 to TRBJ1-2; TRBD1 matches 10 bases. CDR1 is LNHDA and CDR2 is SQIVND in the germline V gene (reference sequence). The CDR3 covers 15 residues. The V gene end was trimmed by 0 bases and the J gene end by 6 bases; junction bases not matched to a gene: 4. DNA of the CDR3: TGTGCCAGTAGTATAGACATGACAGGGGGCAATGGCTACACCTTC. Translation: CASSIDMTGGNGYTF.

This clonotype was seen more than once but under ten times. This chain connects TRBV20-1 to TRBJ1-2; tentative D call: TRBD1 (6 bases). Germline V gene data show CDR1 as DFQATT and CDR2 as SNEGSKA (reference sequence). The CDR3 contains 13 residues. Trimming left V 4 bases short and J 8 bases short, with 17 bases between. For the CDR3, the DNA is TGCAGTGCTACTCTATCTCCAGGGGAAGGCTACACCTTC. Protein product: CSATLSPGEGYTF.

The genes are TRBV20-1 and TRBJ2-7; D gene unclear. The CDR3 totals 15 residues. V lost 6 bases and J lost 2, with 20 bases in between. Germline V lookup: CDR1 DFQATT, CDR2 SNEGSKA (reference sequence). The CDR3 DNA follows: TGCAGTGCCGTCTTGGGGTCGCTCAATCCCTACGAGCAGTACTTC. It encodes CSAVLGSLNPYEQYF.

This clonotype was picked up a small number of times. The chain recombines TRBV30 with TRBJ2-4; no reliable D call. V lost 2 bases, J lost 1 base, and 12 bases lay in between. Germline CDR1 is GTSNPN and CDR2 is SVGIG (reference sequence). The CDR3 sequence is 15 residues long. This CDR3 is CAWSRSGIAKNIQYF. CDR3 DNA sequence: TGTGCCTGGAGTCGCTCCGGAATTGCCAAAAACATTCAGTACTTC.

This chain joins TRBV20-1 and TRBJ2-2, with 12 positions matching TRBD1. Unmatched junction bases numbered 8, after V lost 3 bases and J lost 6 bases. The germline gives CDR1 DFQATT, CDR2 SNEGSKA (reference sequence). The CDR3 is made up of 16 amino acids. This CDR3 is CSASIRGQGASGELFF. CDR3 DNA: TGCAGTGCTAGTATACGGGGACAGGGGGCTTCCGGGGAGCTGTTTTTT.

This clonotype showed up just a few times. The chain has TRBV7-2 and TRBJ1-2; TRBD1 matches at 9 bases. V gave up 0 bases and J gave up 2 bases; unmatched junction bases: 10. Germline CDR1 and CDR2: SGHTA and FQGNSA. The length of the CDR3 is 18 residues. CDR3 sequence (DNA): TGTGCCAGCAGCTTAGCTTCCCCCACAGGGGGCAGGAACTATGGCTACACCTTC. It yields the protein CASSLASPTGGRNYGYTF.

The V gene is TRBV5-1, the J gene TRBJ1-1; D is uncertain. This CDR3 region has 13 residues. Trimming removed 7 bases from V and 1 base from J, with 11 bases in between. The germline V gene has CDR1 SGHRS and CDR2 YFSETQ. The CDR3 spells CASSDMTNTEAFF. The CDR3 DNA reads as TGCGCCAGCTCAGACATGACGAACACTGAAGCTTTCTTT.

The V and J genes are TRBV20-1 and TRBJ2-3; D uncertain. V was trimmed by 2 bases and J by 0 bases, leaving 9 bases between them. Germline assignment: CDR1 DFQATT and CDR2 SNEGSKA (reference sequence). The length of the CDR3 is 14 residues. CDR3 residues: CSARQDRSTDTQYF. The CDR3 region has the DNA TGCAGTGCTAGACAGGATCGAAGCACAGATACGCAGTATTTT.